This T cell receptor beta chain comes out of a study of chemoradiotherapy in HPV16-positive cancers (dated by TCRdb to between 2022 and 2023). About the full investigation: Candidate HPV-specific T-cell clones and common TCR motifs were defined through functional T-cell assays on cells from a couple of HPV16-positive patients. The study asked whether T-cell immunity against the HPV oncoproteins E6 and E7 changes during chemoradiotherapy and whether it affects survival. Next, the candidate HPV-specific TCRs and motifs were followed in TCR repertoires from 80 to 90 patients with HPV-related cancers.

General findings and caveats noted by the study authors: Among HPV16-positive patients, expansion of HPV-responsive T cells during chemoradiotherapy was associated with better recurrence-free survival. The survival association was reported for HPV16-positive patients, and the functional definition of HPV-specific T cells was derived from only two HPV16-positive patients. Expansion of candidate HPV-specific clones and E7-related TCR motifs was observed in the tumor microenvironment during treatment, whereas no such expansion was observed for non-HPV-specific T cells.

Repertoires were sampled repeatedly over the course of chemoradiotherapy, so clonal expansion could be followed in the tumor microenvironment. This clone is a singleton in its sample. Its antigen is currently not known. Base-call qualities are not available, and no considerably larger clone is one nucleotide away. Library generation was performed with the immunoSEQ multiplex PCR assay. The clones in this table, taken by TCRdb from immuneACCESS, are in-frame only. Not every clone is retained; where verified, under half of the shortfall comes from an unresolved V gene, and the cause of the rest is unknown. The sample table holds about 21,000 clones, of which around 87% were seen once. The top ten constitute about 2.1% of the sample. The CDR3 goes from the cysteine to the phenylalanine over 11 residues. Only CDR3 DNA is held: 33 bases, read in frame from base 1. Taken from the germline V gene, the CDR1 and CDR2 loops are SQVTM and ANQGSEA. V is clipped by 2 bases and J by 5 bases, and the sequence between their germline boundaries is 6 bases long.

Specimen: blood, collected from a patient who underwent chemoradiotherapy. This clonotype was sampled from a human donor with HPV-associated anogenital cancer. The chain is assembled from TRBV29-1 and TRBJ2-5, with the D gene call left open. The nucleotides are TGCAGCGTTGAACCAAGGGAGACCCAGTACTTC. Its translation reads: CSVEPRETQYF.